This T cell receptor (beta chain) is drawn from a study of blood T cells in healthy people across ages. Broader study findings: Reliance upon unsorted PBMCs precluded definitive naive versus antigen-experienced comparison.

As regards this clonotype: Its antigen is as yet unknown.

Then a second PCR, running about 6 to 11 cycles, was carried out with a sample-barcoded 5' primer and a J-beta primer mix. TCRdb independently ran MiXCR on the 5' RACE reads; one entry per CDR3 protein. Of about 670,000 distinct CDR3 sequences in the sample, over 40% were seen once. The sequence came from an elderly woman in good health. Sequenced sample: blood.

The CDR3 nucleotides are TGCAGTGCTAGGACTAGCTTCGACAATGAGCAGTTCTTC. Its translation is CSARTSFDNEQFF. This chain joins TRBV20-1 and TRBJ2-1, with 7 bases lining up with TRBD2. The CDR3 is made up of 13 amino acids. Losses at the gene ends were 3 bases for V and 5 bases for J; bases not matched to a gene: 4. From germline, CDR1 is DFQATT and CDR2 SNEGSKA (reference sequence).